The 27 T cell receptor beta chains below all came from one sample that was sequenced in a study of shared clonotypes between healthy human individuals. Assay used: immunoSEQ multiplex PCR; TCRdb lists only in-frame clones, some missing. Of some 500,000 clones in the sample, around 80% are singletons; the top ten hold roughly 12%. Sample: PBMCs. These receptors all come from a woman in her thirties or forties in good health. Some clones in this sample may be carry-over from other donors' samples.

This clone occurred once. The rearrangement links TRBV2 to TRBJ1-4; TRBD1 aligns across 8 bases. The CDR3 totals 14 residues. V trimming: 7 bases; J trimming: 4 bases; junction bases outside the gene matches: 5. Germline V gene sequence: CDR1 SNHLY, CDR2 FYNNEI. This CDR3 reads CASTGQGRNEKLFF. The CDR3 coding sequence is TGTGCCAGCACCGGACAGGGCCGTAATGAAAAACTGTTTTTT.

This clone has a handful of counts. The chain uses TRBV30 and TRBJ2-7, with 10 bases identical to TRBD1. The length of the CDR3 is 13 residues. The V segment lost 5 bases and the J segment 0 bases; nucleotides outside the gene matches: 1. The V gene's germline CDR1 is GTSNPN and CDR2 SVGIG (reference sequence). CDR3 amino acids: CAWGTGASYEQYF. CDR3 nucleotide sequence: TGTGCCTGGGGGACAGGGGCCTCCTACGAGCAGTACTTC.

The chain employs TRBV18 and TRBJ2-5, with unresolved D. Germline V gives CDR1 KGHSH, CDR2 LQKENI. V was shortened by 6 bases and J by 3 bases, with 8 bases between the two germline ends. This CDR3 is built from 12 residues. Written as DNA, the CDR3 is TGTGCCAGCTCCCTCAAGGAAGAGACCCAGTACTTC. The encoded protein is CASSLKEETQYF.

The chain has TRBV5-1 and TRBJ2-5, with a possible D match to TRBD2 (5 bases). The CDR3 totals 15 residues. Germline V gene data show CDR1 as SGHRS and CDR2 as YFSETQ. V lost 0 bases to trimming and J lost 4 bases, with 13 bases between them. This CDR3 reads CASSLAVGVAETQYF. CDR3 nucleotide sequence: TGCGCCAGCAGCTTGGCCGTGGGAGTTGCAGAGACCCAGTACTTC. The full variable domain, completed using reference TRBV5-1 and TRBJ2-5, is KAGVTQTPRYLIKTRGQQVTLSCSPISGHRSVSWYQQTPGQGLQFLFEYFSETQRNKGNFPGRFSGRQFSNSRSEMNVSTLELGDSALYLCASSLAVGVAETQYFGPGTRLLVL.

This clone was observed a handful of times. This chain connects TRBV27 to TRBJ2-7; D unresolved. V lost 9 bases and J lost 3, with 9 bases in between. The CDR3 consists of 11 residues. Per the germline V gene, CDR1 is MNHEY and CDR2 is SMNVEV (reference sequence). The CDR3 sequence: CARCRSYEQYF. The CDR3 nucleotides are TGTGCCAGATGTCGCAGCTACGAGCAGTACTTC.

The gene calls are TRBV28 and TRBJ1-2, with D possibly matching TRBD1 (5 bases). The V and J ends lost 5 bases and 4 bases respectively, with 23 bases between them. Looked up from germline, CDR1 is MDHEN and CDR2 is SYDVKM. The CDR3 sequence is 17 residues long. The CDR3 protein is CASSPSGGFGAPYGYTF. The CDR3 DNA reads as TGTGCCAGCAGTCCATCGGGGGGGTTCGGGGCCCCCTATGGCTACACCTTC.

V is TRBV15 and J is TRBJ2-5; D possibly corresponds to TRBD1 (5 bases). V gave up 0 bases and J gave up 5 bases, with 10 bases separating them. This CDR3 comprises 14 residues. Germline lookup yields CDR1 LNHNV and CDR2 YYDKDF (reference sequence). The CDR3 reads CATSRDQGRETQYF. CDR3 DNA sequence: TGTGCCACCAGCAGAGATCAGGGTCGGGAGACCCAGTACTTC.

This clone has only one observation. The chain links TRBV9 to TRBJ2-7; 9 bases match TRBD2. Germline CDR1 and CDR2: SGDLS and YYNGEE. CDR3 size: 15 residues. V shed 0 bases, J shed 4 bases, and the junction held 5 bases outside the gene matches. DNA of the CDR3: TGTGCCAGCAGCGTAGCTGCGGGAGGGCCTTACGAGCAGTACTTC. Translation gives CASSVAAGGPYEQYF.

This clone was seen once. The gene calls are TRBV2 and TRBJ2-6; D may be TRBD1 (6 bases). The CDR3 is made up of 20 amino acids. Germline-derived CDR1 and CDR2 are SNHLY and FYNNEI. V lost 4 bases and J lost 0, with 22 bases in between. The CDR3 DNA reads as TGTGCCAGCAGTGTAGATCAAACAGGGTATCCCTTCTCTGGGGCCAACGTCCTGACTTTC. It encodes CASSVDQTGYPFSGANVLTF.

As for this clone: The junction does not match germline at one end; this may be a read error. The rearrangement uses TRBV25-1 and TRBJ2-7; 10 nucleotides align to TRBD1. The CDR3 spans 15 residues. Germline loops: CDR1 MGHDK, CDR2 SYGVNS. The CDR3 nucleotides read TGTACCAGCAGTGCCCTGACAGGGGGCATCGACGAGCAGTACTTC. This codes for CTSSALTGGIDEQYF.

The rearrangement joins TRBV28 to TRBJ2-6, with 10 bases that match TRBD2. The germline V gene encodes CDR1 MDHEN and CDR2 SYDVKM. The CDR3 runs 22 residues. Trimming removed 8 bases from V and 0 bases from J; junction bases left unmatched: 22. The CDR3, as DNA: TGTGCCAGCTCGACGCCCCTGGGGGCTAGCGGGAGACTTTCCTCTGGGGCCAACGTCCTGACTTTC. The encoded protein is CASSTPLGASGRLSSGANVLTF.

V usage is TRBV5-4 and J usage is TRBJ2-1; tentatively, D is TRBD2 (6 bases). Trimming cost V 0 bases and J 7 bases, with 8 bases left between them. This CDR3 is built from 13 residues. Germline-derived CDR1 and CDR2 are SGHNT and YYREEE (reference sequence). The CDR3 spells CASSLVGGNEQFF. In nucleotides, the CDR3 is TGTGCCAGCAGCTTGGTAGGAGGGAATGAGCAGTTCTTC.

J is TRBJ2-7 and V is TRBV5-6; 9 bases align to TRBD2. The V segment lost 0 bases and the J segment 3 bases; nucleotides outside the gene matches: 7. The germline gives CDR1 SGHDT, CDR2 YYEEEE. CDR3 length equals 16 residues. CDR3 in DNA: TGTGCCAGCAGCTTGGCCCGGGGCGGGAGGGGCTACGAGCAGTACTTC. Its translation is CASSLARGGRGYEQYF.

The V gene is TRBV7-2, the J gene TRBJ2-7; maybe TRBD2 (6 bases). V was trimmed by 3 bases and J by 2 bases, leaving 11 bases between them. Germline-derived CDR1 and CDR2 are SGHTA and FQGNSA. The CDR3 contains 14 residues. CDR3 region: CASSFRGIAYEQYF. The CDR3 bases are TGTGCCAGCAGCTTCCGGGGGATTGCCTACGAGCAGTACTTC. Combining the CDR3 with reference TRBV7-2 and TRBJ2-7 gives the whole variable domain GAGVSQSPSNKVTEKGKDVELRCDPISGHTALYWYRQSLGQGLEFLIYFQGNSAPDKSGLPSDRFSAERTGGSVSTLTIQRTQQEDSAVYLCASSFRGIAYEQYFGPGTRLTVT.

The J gene is TRBJ2-1, the V gene TRBV18; 11 nucleotides align to TRBD1. Germline assignment: CDR1 KGHSH and CDR2 LQKENI. This CDR3 spans 15 amino acids. Trimming at V came to 2 bases and at J to 8 bases, leaving 5 bases not matched to a gene. CDR3: CASSPRTGGEDEQFF. In DNA form, the CDR3 reads TGTGCCAGCTCACCAAGGACAGGGGGCGAGGATGAGCAGTTCTTC.

V and J are TRBV7-9 and TRBJ1-5, with D unresolved. This CDR3 contains 11 residues. CDR1 and CDR2 from the germline V gene are SEHNR and FQNEAQ (reference sequence). The CDR3 DNA is TGTGCGGCCGGGTACAATCAGCCCCAGCATTTT. It yields the protein CAAGYNQPQHF.

The chain recombines TRBV28 with TRBJ2-1; 11 bases map to TRBD2. V was pared by 6 bases and J by 4 bases, with 8 bases of the junction left unmatched. Germline V gene sequence: CDR1 MDHEN, CDR2 SYDVKM. This CDR3 has 16 amino acids. The chain's CDR3 is CASRPRTSGGYNEQFF. CDR3 DNA sequence: TGTGCCAGCAGACCAAGAACTAGCGGGGGTTACAATGAGCAGTTCTTC.

This chain connects TRBV5-1 to TRBJ2-3, with TRBD2 identical over 8 bases. The CDR3 length is 17 residues. V lost 4 bases and J lost 1; bases outside the gene matches: 11. Germline loops: CDR1 SGHRS, CDR2 YFSETQ. CDR3 in amino acids: CASSPVPGGRGTDTQYF. CDR3 sequence (DNA): TGCGCCAGCAGCCCGGTCCCGGGAGGGCGTGGCACAGATACGCAGTATTTT. Based on the CDR3 plus reference TRBV5-1 and TRBJ2-3, the full variable domain is KAGVTQTPRYLIKTRGQQVTLSCSPISGHRSVSWYQQTPGQGLQFLFEYFSETQRNKGNFPGRFSGRQFSNSRSEMNVSTLELGDSALYLCASSPVPGGRGTDTQYFGPGTRLTVL.

The chain is built from TRBV6-1 and TRBJ2-7; D is ambiguous. Germline V CDR1 and CDR2: MNHNS, SASEGT. V was shortened by 8 bases and J by 3 bases, with 5 bases between the two germline ends. The CDR3 is 10 residues long. CDR3 coding DNA: TGTGCCAGCGGACGCTACGAGCAGTACTTC. Translating gives CASGRYEQYF.

V and J are TRBV7-9 and TRBJ2-1; D is unclear. This CDR3 is built from 14 residues. Trimming took 4 bases from V and 12 from J, leaving 19 bases between them. Germline CDR1 and CDR2: SEHNR and FQNEAQ (reference sequence). The CDR3 spells CASSSEATSGGQFF. The CDR3 region has the DNA TGTGCCAGCAGCTCCGAAGCAACCTCAGGCGGGCAGTTCTTC. Full variable domain (missing parts from reference TRBV7-9 and TRBJ2-1): DTGVSQNPRHKITKRGQNVTFRCDPISEHNRLYWYRQTLGQGPEFLTYFQNEAQLEKSRLLSDRFSAERPKGSFSTLEIQRTEQGDSAMYLCASSSEATSGGQFFGPGTRLTVL.

The chain combines TRBV30 with TRBJ2-2; D is undetermined. The CDR3 runs to 14 residues. The V end lost 3 bases, the J end lost 5 bases, and 13 bases lay between the germline ends. Germline CDR1 GTSNPN, CDR2 SVGIG (reference sequence). The CDR3 sequence is CAWRWGLPTGELFF. In DNA form, the CDR3 reads TGTGCCTGGAGGTGGGGTTTACCTACCGGGGAGCTGTTTTTT.

V gene TRBV30 combines with J gene TRBJ2-3; D is unclear. V was clipped by 3 bases and J by 1 base, with 17 bases between them. Germline CDR1 and CDR2: GTSNPN and SVGIG (reference sequence). This CDR3 comprises 16 residues. This CDR3 is CAWRSGVGFGTDTQYF. The CDR3 DNA reads TGTGCCTGGAGGTCTGGCGTAGGCTTCGGCACAGATACGCAGTATTTT.

The chain recombines TRBV7-2 with TRBJ1-5; 7 bases line up with TRBD1. Germline CDR1 SGHTA, CDR2 FQGNSA. The V gene end was trimmed by 1 base and the J gene end by 5 bases; junction bases not matched to a gene: 2. This CDR3 contains 14 residues. The DNA of the CDR3 is TGTGCCAGCAGCTTAGAAGGGGGCTATCAGCCCCAGCATTTT. This encodes CASSLEGGYQPQHF.

V gene TRBV2 combines with J gene TRBJ2-2; D gene uncertain. Germline CDR1 SNHLY, CDR2 FYNNEI. The CDR3 has 14 amino acids. Trimming removed 7 bases at V and 4 bases at J, with 13 bases between. CDR3 loop: CASTLRSGTGELFF. CDR3 sequence (DNA): TGTGCCAGCACGCTTCGTAGTGGCACCGGGGAGCTGTTTTTT.

The rearrangement joins TRBV2 to TRBJ2-7; no firm D call. In germline, CDR1 is SNHLY, CDR2 FYNNEI. V lost 3 bases and J lost 3, with 15 bases in between. CDR3 size: 15 residues. CDR3 coding DNA: TGTGCCAGCAGTGATCGGCCCAGTCTAAGCTACGAGCAGTACTTC. Its translation: CASSDRPSLSYEQYF.

This clone was picked up many times. The genes are TRBV19 and TRBJ2-6; D possibly corresponds to TRBD1 (6 bases). Trimming left V 3 bases short and J 3 bases short, with 9 bases between. The CDR3 runs 15 residues. Germline loops: CDR1 LNHDA, CDR2 SQIVND (reference sequence). The CDR3 DNA is TGTGCCAGTAGTATTCGGACAGATGGGGCCAACGTCCTGACTTTC. Protein product: CASSIRTDGANVLTF.

This clone was seen only once. The chain combines TRBV9 with TRBJ2-3; 12 positions agree with TRBD2. Germline-derived CDR1 and CDR2 are SGDLS and YYNGEE. The ends lost 4 bases at V and 7 bases at J; junction bases unmatched: 7. The CDR3 extends over 15 amino acids. CDR3 bases: TGTGCCAGCAGCACCGGGACTAGCGGGTCAAATACGCAGTATTTT. Protein sequence: CASSTGTSGSNTQYF.